These 27 T cell receptor beta chains share one sample of origin, sequenced in a study of blood T cell repertoires in COVID-19. Assay: immunoSEQ multiplex PCR; the TCRdb copy retains only in-frame clones and omits some. The sample records under 200,000 clones, roughly nine tenths being singletons. Sequencing was carried out using peripheral blood. The receptor set was obtained from a man in his 60s with active or convalescent COVID-19.

The chain combines TRBV24-1 with TRBJ2-7; tentatively, D is TRBD1 (6 bases). The germline V gene encodes CDR1 KGHDR and CDR2 SFDVKD. V dropped 5 bases and J dropped 3 bases, with 16 bases sitting between them. CDR3 length equals 15 residues. This CDR3 is CATSASTGSSYEQYF. The CDR3 DNA follows: TGTGCCACCAGTGCGTCAACAGGGAGCAGCTACGAGCAGTACTTC.

This clone came up a few times. V usage is TRBV5-1 and J usage is TRBJ2-5, with 13 bases identical to TRBD2. Trimming cost V 3 bases and J 0 bases; bases outside gene matches: 8. CDR1 is SGHRS, CDR2 YFSETQ, per germline. This CDR3 comprises 18 residues. CDR3 sequence reads: CASSSGLAGAPYQETQYF. The CDR3 DNA follows: TGCGCCAGCAGCTCCGGACTAGCGGGGGCCCCGTACCAAGAGACCCAGTACTTC.

The V gene is TRBV19, the J gene TRBJ2-3, with TRBD2 identical over 9 bases. Per the germline V gene, CDR1 is LNHDA and CDR2 is SQIVND (reference sequence). The CDR3 runs 17 residues. V lost 3 bases and J lost 6; bases outside the gene matches: 13. The CDR3 sequence: CASSMLFAAGGKDTQYF. The CDR3 DNA sequence: TGTGCCAGTAGTATGCTTTTCGCGGCGGGGGGGAAGGATACGCAGTATTTT.

This chain uses TRBV4-1 with TRBJ1-3, with D possibly TRBD1 on 5 matching bases. With 0 bases removed from V and 1 base from J, the gap between germline ends came to 10 bases. CDR1 is MGHRA, CDR2 YSYEKL, per germline. This CDR3 contains 16 residues. CDR3 loop: CASSQDRASSGNTIYF. CDR3 sequence (DNA): TGCGCCAGCAGCCAAGACAGGGCTAGTTCTGGAAACACCATATATTTT.

Here the CDR3 reads CSVYSSQGADTEAFF. CDR3 bases: TGCAGCGTCTACTCCTCACAGGGAGCCGACACTGAAGCTTTCTTT. This chain uses TRBV29-1 with TRBJ1-1, with TRBD1 as a possible D gene (6 bases). Trimming stripped 6 bases from V and 3 bases from J, with 20 bases between. CDR1 and CDR2 (germline): SQVTM, ANQGSEA. The CDR3 has 15 residues.

The chain employs TRBV3-1 (or the pseudogene TRBV3-2) and TRBJ2-7; the D gene is possibly TRBD2 (6 bases). Germline CDR1 and CDR2: LGHDT and YNNKEL (reference sequence). Deletions cut 1 base from V and 8 bases from J, with 18 bases between. The length of the CDR3 is 15 residues. This CDR3 reads CASSQVSGTPTKQYF. Here the CDR3 DNA reads TGTGCCAGCAGCCAAGTGTCAGGGACTCCTACGAAGCAGTACTTC.

The table lists this clone with a count of one. The V gene is TRBV10-1, the J gene TRBJ1-4; D uncertain. V was shortened by 0 bases and J by 6 bases, with 14 bases between the two germline ends. The germline V gene encodes CDR1 WNHNN and CDR2 SYGVQD (reference sequence). This CDR3 contains 16 residues. Here the CDR3 DNA reads TGCGCCAGCAGTGAGTCCCCGTTTGGGGAGGATGAAAAACTGTTTTTT. Encoded protein: CASSESPFGEDEKLFF.

As for this clone: Additional DNA sequences in this sample encode the identical CDR3. The chain carries TRBV19 and TRBJ1-1; possible D gene TRBD1, 5 bases. Germline CDR1 is LNHDA and CDR2 is SQIVND (reference sequence). V shed 2 bases and J shed 2 bases, with 9 bases lying between them. The CDR3 runs to 14 residues. Here the CDR3 DNA reads TGTGCCAGTAGTATAACTGGGGCCAACACTGAAGCTTTCTTT. This encodes CASSITGANTEAFF.

V usage is TRBV9 and J usage is TRBJ1-2; D is possibly TRBD1 (5 bases). CDR1 and CDR2 (germline): SGDLS, YYNGEE. CDR3 length: 14 residues. The germline V and J ends were trimmed by 4 bases and 4 bases, with 14 bases remaining between them. The CDR3 DNA reads TGTGCCAGCAGCTCCGCGACAGATCTCTATGGCTACACCTTC. This translates into CASSSATDLYGYTF.

The chain recombines TRBV5-6 with TRBJ1-1; D uncertain. This CDR3 is 13 amino acids long. V dropped 2 bases and J dropped 2 bases, with 7 bases sitting between them. CDR1 and CDR2 (germline): SGHDT, YYEEEE. CDR3 region: CASSFTKNTEAFF. CDR3 bases: TGTGCCAGCAGCTTTACAAAAAACACTGAAGCTTTCTTT. The whole variable domain, filled in from reference TRBV5-6 and TRBJ1-1, reads DAGVTQSPTHLIKTRGQQVTLRCSPKSGHDTVSWYQQALGQGPQFIFQYYEEEERQRGNFPDRFSGHQFPNYSSELNVNALLLGDSALYLCASSFTKNTEAFFGQGTRLTVV.

The chain links TRBV19 to TRBJ1-2, with no clear D. V was cut by 5 bases and J by 5 bases, with 12 bases left in between. CDR1 and CDR2 (germline): LNHDA, SQIVND (reference sequence). There are 13 residues in the CDR3. The CDR3 DNA sequence: TGTGCCAGTAGTTACCGTTCCAGTTATGGCTACACCTTC. Its protein is CASSYRSSYGYTF.

The gene calls are TRBV10-3 and TRBJ1-1; possibly TRBD1 for D (6 bases). CDR1 is ENHRY, CDR2 SYGVKD, per germline. This CDR3 has 11 residues. The V gene lost 10 bases and the J gene lost 4 bases, with 10 bases spanning the gap. The CDR3 DNA reads TGTGCCAGCAGGGGAGGCACTGAAGCTTTCTTT. Its translation: CASRGGTEAFF.

This sequence joins TRBV15 and TRBJ1-3; TRBD1 matches 7 bases. The CDR3 spans 14 residues. In germline, CDR1 is LNHNV, CDR2 YYDKDF (reference sequence). Trimming took 2 bases from V and 3 from J; bases not matched to a gene: 1. CDR3 DNA: TGTGCCACCAGCAGATCAGGGGGTGGAAACACCATATATTTT. It encodes CATSRSGGGNTIYF.

The chain couples TRBV3-1 (or the pseudogene TRBV3-2) to TRBJ1-1; 11 bases map to TRBD1. Germline V lookup: CDR1 LGHDT, CDR2 YNNKEL (reference sequence). Trimming at V came to 4 bases and at J to 5 bases, leaving 6 bases not matched to a gene. The CDR3 has 15 amino acids. The CDR3 protein is CASSLGQGAPTEAFF. The CDR3 region has the DNA TGTGCCAGCAGCCTCGGACAGGGGGCGCCGACTGAAGCTTTCTTT.

The rearrangement links TRBV7-6 to TRBJ2-2, with TRBD2 matching over 10 bases. CDR3 size: 16 residues. Trimming at V came to 1 base and at J to 5 bases, leaving 4 bases not matched to a gene. From germline, CDR1 is SGHVS and CDR2 FNYEAQ. For the CDR3, the DNA is TGTGCCAGCAGCTTAGGAGCGGGGGGGCCAACCGGGGAGCTGTTTTTT. Translation: CASSLGAGGPTGELFF.

This sequence joins TRBV29-1 and TRBJ2-7, with 8 bases matching TRBD1. Germline V gene sequence: CDR1 SQVTM, CDR2 ANQGSEA. The CDR3 is 14 amino acids. Trimming removed 5 bases from V and 4 bases from J; junction bases left unmatched: 10. The CDR3 sequence: CSVQPGTGRYEQYF. Written as DNA, the CDR3 is TGCAGCGTTCAACCCGGGACAGGCCGGTACGAGCAGTACTTC.

The CDR3 loop reads CASSPTFMTTNSPLHF. The CDR3 nucleotides are TGTGCCAGTAGCCCCACGTTTATGACGACAAATTCACCCCTCCACTTT. The V gene is TRBV19, the J gene TRBJ1-6; D uncertain. CDR1 is LNHDA and CDR2 is SQIVND in the germline V gene (reference sequence). The CDR3 consists of 16 residues. Trimming removed 6 bases at V and 7 bases at J, with 19 bases between.

The chain recombines TRBV25-1 with TRBJ2-2; 10 bases line up with TRBD1. The CDR3 spans 14 residues. CDR1 is MGHDK, CDR2 SYGVNS, per germline. V trimming: 6 bases; J trimming: 3 bases; junction bases outside the gene matches: 1. The CDR3 protein is CASRGTGDTGELFF. The DNA of the CDR3 is TGTGCCAGCAGAGGGACAGGGGACACCGGGGAGCTGTTTTTT.

CDR3 in amino acids: CASSPYREGSPLHF. The CDR3 DNA is TGCGCCAGCAGCCCGTACAGGGAAGGTTCACCCCTCCACTTT. J is TRBJ1-6 and V is TRBV5-1, with a weak D call TRBD1 (6 bases). The CDR3 has 14 residues. Germline loops: CDR1 SGHRS, CDR2 YFSETQ. Trimming cost V 4 bases and J 9 bases, with 14 bases left between them.

This clone was observed a few times. The rearrangement uses TRBV19 and TRBJ1-1; 9 bases match TRBD1. The CDR3 consists of 15 residues. Germline CDR1 reads LNHDA; CDR2 reads SQIVND (reference sequence). The junction had 9 bases not matched to a gene; V was cut back by 5 bases and J by 5 bases. CDR3 loop: CASSLAQGAGTEAFF. The CDR3 DNA follows: TGTGCCAGTAGTCTTGCACAGGGGGCAGGGACTGAAGCTTTCTTT. The entire variable domain, with the rest obtained from reference TRBV19 and TRBJ1-1, is as follows: DGGITQSPKYLFRKEGQNVTLSCEQNLNHDAMYWYRQDPGQGLRLIYYSQIVNDFQKGDIAEGYSVSREKKESFPLTVTSAQKNPTAFYLCASSLAQGAGTEAFFGQGTRLTVV.

This chain connects TRBV29-1 to TRBJ1-1; the D gene is possibly TRBD1 (5 bases). This CDR3 is 14 amino acids long. Germline lookup yields CDR1 SQVTM and CDR2 ANQGSEA. The ends were cut back, 2 bases at V and 1 base at J, with 11 bases in the middle. Here the CDR3 reads CSVEMGGWNTEAFF. The DNA for the CDR3 is TGCAGCGTTGAAATGGGGGGGTGGAACACTGAAGCTTTCTTT. The variable domain in full, with the rest retrieved from reference TRBV29-1 and TRBJ1-1, is SAVISQKPSRDICQRGTSLTIQCQVDSQVTMMFWYRQQPGQSLTLIATANQGSEATYESGFVIDKFPISRPNLTFSTLTVSNMSPEDSSIYLCSVEMGGWNTEAFFGQGTRLTVV.

This chain links TRBV3-1 (or the pseudogene TRBV3-2) with TRBJ1-1; 8 nucleotides line up with TRBD1. The V segment lost 1 base and the J segment 7 bases; nucleotides outside the gene matches: 8. The CDR3 runs to 15 residues. Looked up from germline, CDR1 is LGHDT and CDR2 is YNNKEL (reference sequence). The CDR3 DNA is TGTGCCAGCAGCCAAGGACAGGGGTTAATCGGTGAAGCTTTCTTT. This codes for CASSQGQGLIGEAFF.

The rearrangement uses TRBV3-1 (or the pseudogene TRBV3-2) and TRBJ2-2; D not resolved. The CDR3 loop spans 15 amino acids. With 1 base removed from V and 3 bases from J, the gap between germline ends came to 9 bases. Per the germline V gene, CDR1 is LGHDT and CDR2 is YNNKEL (reference sequence). The CDR3: CASSQVGSYTGELFF. CDR3 DNA: TGTGCCAGCAGCCAAGTGGGTAGCTACACCGGGGAGCTGTTTTTT.

The V gene is TRBV7-3, the J gene TRBJ2-3; a weak D match, TRBD2 (6 bases). This CDR3 region has 14 residues. Per the germline V gene, CDR1 is SGHTA and CDR2 is FQGTGA. V lost 5 bases and J lost 4, with 13 bases in between. CDR3 residues: CASSPTTRSDTQYF. The CDR3, as DNA: TGTGCCAGCAGCCCAACGACTAGGTCAGATACGCAGTATTTT.

This sequence joins TRBV3-1 (or the pseudogene TRBV3-2) and TRBJ2-7; D is perhaps TRBD1 (5 bases). Germline V gene lookup returns CDR1 LGHDT and CDR2 YNNKEL (reference sequence). Trimming removed 4 bases from V and 7 bases from J, with 8 bases in between. The CDR3 is made up of 11 amino acids. CDR3 sequence: CASSPGHEQYF. The CDR3 DNA sequence: TGTGCCAGCAGCCCAGGGCATGAGCAGTACTTC.

The chain joins TRBV19 to TRBJ2-6; 9 nucleotides match TRBD2. V lost 4 bases and J lost 4; bases outside the gene matches: 5. The CDR3 has 16 residues. Germline V gene lookup returns CDR1 LNHDA and CDR2 SQIVND (reference sequence). CDR3 in DNA: TGTGCCAGTAGTAAGCGGGGGGTCTCAGGGGCCAACGTCCTGACTTTC. This codes for CASSKRGVSGANVLTF.

The DNA of the CDR3 is TGTGCCAGTAGTATAGCGTCGGGCTCTGGGGCCAACGTCCTGACTTTC. This codes for CASSIASGSGANVLTF. This sequence joins TRBV19 and TRBJ2-6, with unresolved D. V was cut by 1 base and J by 0 bases, with 7 bases left in between. CDR1 and CDR2 (germline): LNHDA, SQIVND (reference sequence). The CDR3 runs to 16 residues.